Given below is one T cell receptor (beta chain) in context. The data are from a study of control samples from healthy donors and cancer patients. V lost 4 bases, J lost 2 bases, and 21 bases lay in between. There are 18 residues in the CDR3. Per germline, CDR1 LGHDT and CDR2 YNNKEL (reference sequence). Some clones are missing from TCRdb's copy, which holds only in-frame ones; the method was immunoSEQ multiplex PCR. The table shows approximately 150,000 clones, with roughly 93% occurring only once. The V gene is TRBV3-1 (or the pseudogene TRBV3-2), the J gene TRBJ2-4, with a possible D match to TRBD1 (6 bases). The sequenced sample consisted of blood. This clonotype was obtained from a young man in good health. The CDR3 reads CASSRISRTRGSKNIQYF. The CDR3 nucleotides are TGTGCCAGCAGCCGCATTTCTAGGACCAGGGGCTCCAAAAACATTCAGTACTTC.